This TCR beta chain was found in a study of T cell clusters in autoimmune cytopenias. Each sample's input was 250 ng genomic DNA, 38,000 or so genome equivalents. This CDR3 spans 15 amino acids. Germline V gene lookup returns CDR1 PRHDT and CDR2 FYEKMQ (reference sequence). TRB rearrangements were amplified by touch-down multiplex PCR with mixed TRB-A/B primers. TCRdb re-called the multiplex PCR reads; one entry per CDR3 protein, DNA not given. In total, the table holds about 12,000 distinct CDR3 sequences. These data also formed part of another study, on T cell repertoires in aging, cancer and after chemotherapy.

Sequenced input: peripheral blood. The V and J genes are TRBV13 and TRBJ2-3; the D gene TCRdb calls, TRBD1, cannot be checked with no DNA. This receptor was obtained from a human donor in good health. This CDR3 is CASSSDRGRTDTQYF.